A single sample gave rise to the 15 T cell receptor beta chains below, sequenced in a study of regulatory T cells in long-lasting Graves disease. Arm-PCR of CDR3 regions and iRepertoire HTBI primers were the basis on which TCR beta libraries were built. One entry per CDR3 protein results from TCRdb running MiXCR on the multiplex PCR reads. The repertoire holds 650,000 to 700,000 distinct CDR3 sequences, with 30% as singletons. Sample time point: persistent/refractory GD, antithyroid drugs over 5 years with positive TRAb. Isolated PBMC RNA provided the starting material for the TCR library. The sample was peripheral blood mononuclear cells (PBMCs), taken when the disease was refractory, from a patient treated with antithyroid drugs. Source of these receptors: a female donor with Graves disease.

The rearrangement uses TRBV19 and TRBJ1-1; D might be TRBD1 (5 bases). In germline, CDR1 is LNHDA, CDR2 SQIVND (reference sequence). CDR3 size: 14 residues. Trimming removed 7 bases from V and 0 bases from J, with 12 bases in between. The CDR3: CASMPGSMNTEAFF. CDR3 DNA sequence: TGTGCCAGTATGCCAGGGTCCATGAACACTGAAGCTTTCTTT.

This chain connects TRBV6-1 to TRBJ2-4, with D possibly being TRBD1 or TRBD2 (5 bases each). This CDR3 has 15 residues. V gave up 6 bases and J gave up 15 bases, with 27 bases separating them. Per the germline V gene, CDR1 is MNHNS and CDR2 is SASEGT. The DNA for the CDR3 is TGTGCCAGCAGGCAAAGCCCCTTCGGGACGGAGATGGGGTACTTC. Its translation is CASRQSPFGTEMGYF.

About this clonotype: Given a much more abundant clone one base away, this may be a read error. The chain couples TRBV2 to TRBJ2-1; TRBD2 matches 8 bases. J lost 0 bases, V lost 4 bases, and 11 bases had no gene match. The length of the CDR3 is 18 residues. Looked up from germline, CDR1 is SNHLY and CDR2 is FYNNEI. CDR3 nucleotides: TGTGCCAGCAGTGGGGTTCGACTAGCGACAAGCTCCTACAATGAGCAGTTCTTC. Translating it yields CASSGVRLATSSYNEQFF.

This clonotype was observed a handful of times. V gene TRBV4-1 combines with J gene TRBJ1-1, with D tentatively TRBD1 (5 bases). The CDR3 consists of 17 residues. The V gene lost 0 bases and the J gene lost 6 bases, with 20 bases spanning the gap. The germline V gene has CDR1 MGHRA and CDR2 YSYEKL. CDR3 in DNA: TGCGCCAGCAGCCAAGAACGGGACGACGGGAAGAGAGCTGAAGCTTTCTTT. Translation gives CASSQERDDGKRAEAFF.

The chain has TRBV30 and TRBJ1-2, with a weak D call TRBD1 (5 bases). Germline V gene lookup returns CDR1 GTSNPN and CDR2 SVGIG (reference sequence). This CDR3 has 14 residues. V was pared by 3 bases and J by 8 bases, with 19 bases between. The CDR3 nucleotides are TGTGCCTGGAGGGCAAGAATTCGGGCAGGGGGCTACACCTTC. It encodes CAWRARIRAGGYTF.

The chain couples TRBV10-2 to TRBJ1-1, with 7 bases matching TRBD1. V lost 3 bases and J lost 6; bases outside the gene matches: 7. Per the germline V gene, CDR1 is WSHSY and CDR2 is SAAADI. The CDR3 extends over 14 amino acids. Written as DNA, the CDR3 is TGCGCCAGCAGTGACGACAGGGTTTCCCCTGAAGCTTTCTTT. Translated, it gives CASSDDRVSPEAFF.

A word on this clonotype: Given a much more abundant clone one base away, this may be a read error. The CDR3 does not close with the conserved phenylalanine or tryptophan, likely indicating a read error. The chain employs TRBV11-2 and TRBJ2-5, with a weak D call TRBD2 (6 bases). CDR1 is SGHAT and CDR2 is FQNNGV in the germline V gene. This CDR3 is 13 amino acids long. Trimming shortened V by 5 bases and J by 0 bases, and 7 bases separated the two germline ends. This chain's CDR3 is CASSERDQETQYS. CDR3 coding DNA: TGTGCCAGCAGCGAGCGGGACCAAGAGACCCAGTACTCC.

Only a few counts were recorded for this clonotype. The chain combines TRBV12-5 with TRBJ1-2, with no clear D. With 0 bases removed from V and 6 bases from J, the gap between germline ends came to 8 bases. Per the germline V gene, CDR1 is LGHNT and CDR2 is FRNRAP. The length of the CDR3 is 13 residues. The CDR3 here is CASGLVQSDGYTF. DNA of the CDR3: TGTGCTAGTGGTTTGGTACAATCTGATGGCTACACCTTC.

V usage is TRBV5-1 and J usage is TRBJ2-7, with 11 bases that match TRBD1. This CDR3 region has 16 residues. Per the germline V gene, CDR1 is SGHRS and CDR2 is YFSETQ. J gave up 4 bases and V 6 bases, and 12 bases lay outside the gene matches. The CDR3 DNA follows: TGCGCCAGCACCTACGCCGGGACAGGGGGTCTGTACGAGCAGTACTTC. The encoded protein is CASTYAGTGGLYEQYF.

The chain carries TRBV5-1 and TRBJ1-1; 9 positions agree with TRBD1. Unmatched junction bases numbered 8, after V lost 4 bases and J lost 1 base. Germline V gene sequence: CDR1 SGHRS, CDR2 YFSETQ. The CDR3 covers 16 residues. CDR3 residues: CASSHYRGPRNTEAFF. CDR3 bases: TGCGCCAGCAGCCACTACAGGGGGCCGAGGAACACTGAAGCTTTCTTT.

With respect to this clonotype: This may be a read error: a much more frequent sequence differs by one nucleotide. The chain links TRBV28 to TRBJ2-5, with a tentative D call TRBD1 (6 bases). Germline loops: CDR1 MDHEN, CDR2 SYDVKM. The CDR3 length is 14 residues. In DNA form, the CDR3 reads TGTGCCAGCAGTCGGTCAGGGGCAGGGGAGACCCAGTGCTTC. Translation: CASSRSGAGETQCF.

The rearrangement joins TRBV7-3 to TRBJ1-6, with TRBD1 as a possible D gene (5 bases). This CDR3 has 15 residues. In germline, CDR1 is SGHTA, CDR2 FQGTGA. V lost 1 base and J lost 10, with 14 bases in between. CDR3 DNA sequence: TGTGCCAGCAGCTTAATAAACGGGGGTGGATCACCCCTCCACTTT. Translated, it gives CASSLINGGGSPLHF. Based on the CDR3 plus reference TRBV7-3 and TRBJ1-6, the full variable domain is GAGVSQTPSNKVTEKGKYVELRCDPISGHTALYWYRQSLGQGPEFLIYFQGTGAADDSGLPNDRFFAVRPEGSVSTLKIQRTERGDSAVYLCASSLINGGGSPLHFGNGTRLTVT.

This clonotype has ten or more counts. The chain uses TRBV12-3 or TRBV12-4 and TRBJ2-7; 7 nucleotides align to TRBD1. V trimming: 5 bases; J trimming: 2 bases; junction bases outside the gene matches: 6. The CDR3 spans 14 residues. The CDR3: CASSRGQITYEQYF. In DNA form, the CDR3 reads TGTGCCAGCAGTCGGGGACAGATAACCTACGAGCAGTACTTC.

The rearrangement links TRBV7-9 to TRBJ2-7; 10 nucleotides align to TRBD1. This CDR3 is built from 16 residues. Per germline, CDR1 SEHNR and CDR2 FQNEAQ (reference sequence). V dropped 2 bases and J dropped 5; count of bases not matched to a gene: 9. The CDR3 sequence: CASSLLVRDRGDEQYF. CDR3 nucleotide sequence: TGTGCCAGCAGCTTATTGGTCCGGGACAGGGGCGACGAGCAGTACTTC.

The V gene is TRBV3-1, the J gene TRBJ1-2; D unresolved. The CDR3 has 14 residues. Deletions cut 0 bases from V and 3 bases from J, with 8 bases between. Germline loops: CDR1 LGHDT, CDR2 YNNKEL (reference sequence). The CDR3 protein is CASSQDLADYGYTF. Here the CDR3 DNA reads TGTGCCAGCAGCCAAGATCTGGCAGACTATGGCTACACCTTC.